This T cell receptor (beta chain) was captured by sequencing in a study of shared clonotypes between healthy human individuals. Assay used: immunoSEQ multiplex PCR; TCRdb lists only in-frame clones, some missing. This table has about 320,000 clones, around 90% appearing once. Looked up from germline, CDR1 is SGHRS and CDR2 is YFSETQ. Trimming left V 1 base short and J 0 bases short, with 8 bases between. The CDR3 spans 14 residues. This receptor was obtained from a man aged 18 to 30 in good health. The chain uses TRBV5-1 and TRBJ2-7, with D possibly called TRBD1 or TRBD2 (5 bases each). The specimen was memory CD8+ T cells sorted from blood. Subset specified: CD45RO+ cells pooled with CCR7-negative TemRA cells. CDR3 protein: CASSLWGNSYEQYF. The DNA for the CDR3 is TGCGCCAGCAGCTTGTGGGGGAACTCCTACGAGCAGTACTTC. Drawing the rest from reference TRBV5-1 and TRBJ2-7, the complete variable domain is KAGVTQTPRYLIKTRGQQVTLSCSPISGHRSVSWYQQTPGQGLQFLFEYFSETQRNKGNFPGRFSGRQFSNSRSEMNVSTLELGDSALYLCASSLWGNSYEQYFGPGTRLTVT.